The 10 T cell receptor beta chains reported below all come from one sample, sequenced in a study of molecular identifiers for immune sequencing clone quantification. TCRdb reanalysed the PCR reads using MiXCR and keeps one entry per CDR3 protein. Of about half a million distinct CDR3 sequences in the sample, around a fifth were seen once. Sequences were obtained from naive CD8+ T cells from blood, with Jurkat cell RNA spiked in. The subset: FACS-sorted CD8+CD4-CCR7+CD45RA+ naive T cells. The receptors originated from a human donor in good health. Some libraries in this study had Jurkat cell RNA spiked in.

The CDR3 region is CARAHEMNTGELFF. The CDR3 DNA sequence: TGTGCCAGGGCCCATGAGATGAACACCGGGGAGCTGTTTTTT. V is TRBV2 and J is TRBJ2-2; D gene unclear. Germline lookup yields CDR1 SNHLY and CDR2 FYNNEI. The CDR3 length is 14 residues. V lost 9 bases and J lost 1, with 12 bases in between.

The chain couples TRBV3-1 to TRBJ2-1, with 14 bases lining up with TRBD2. The CDR3 contains 15 residues. V gave up 4 bases and J gave up 9 bases; unmatched junction bases: 5. The V gene's germline CDR1 is LGHDT and CDR2 YNNKEL (reference sequence). The CDR3 reads CASSPGLAGVFEQFF. CDR3 coding DNA: TGTGCCAGCAGCCCGGGACTAGCGGGGGTTTTTGAGCAGTTCTTC.

This sequence joins TRBV7-9 and TRBJ2-5, with 7 bases aligning to TRBD1. CDR1 is SEHNR, CDR2 FQNEAQ, per germline (reference sequence). The length of the CDR3 is 16 residues. Germline trimming cut 2 bases from V and 0 bases from J; bases unmatched to any gene: 6. The CDR3 nucleotides read TGTGCCAGCAGCTTAAGGGGGCAGGGATACCAAGAGACCCAGTACTTC. Translation: CASSLRGQGYQETQYF.

Comment on this clonotype: This could be a read error, since a much larger clone is one nucleotide away. The V call is TRBV20-1, the J call TRBJ2-7, with 9 bases lining up with TRBD2. CDR1 is DFQATT and CDR2 is SNEGSKA in the germline V gene (reference sequence). Unmatched junction bases numbered 2, after V lost 0 bases and J lost 2 bases. The CDR3 runs to 14 residues. The CDR3 nucleotides are TGCAGTGCTAGAGATTGCGGGAGGGCCTACGAGCAGTACTTC. It codes for CSARDCGRAYEQYF.

This clonotype was counted ten times or more. The gene calls are TRBV6-6 and TRBJ1-2; the D gene is possibly TRBD1 (5 bases). Trimming took 5 bases from V and 4 from J, leaving 11 bases between them. Germline V lookup: CDR1 MNHNY, CDR2 SVGAGI (reference sequence). The CDR3 length is 13 residues. In DNA, the CDR3 is TGTGCCAGCAGTCCCGACAGAACCTATGGCTACACCTTC. Protein sequence: CASSPDRTYGYTF.

Turning to this clonotype: Being one base from a much bigger clone, this may be a read error. The chain combines TRBV7-8 with TRBJ2-2, with D unclear. The CDR3 is 12 amino acids. V lost 5 bases and J lost 9, with 10 bases in between. Per the germline V gene, CDR1 is SGHVS and CDR2 is FQNEAQ. The DNA for the CDR3 is TGTGCCAGCAGCAGGGCGGCCTGGGAGCTGTTTTTT. Translated, it gives CASSRAAWELFF.

This clonotype was counted many times. The chain uses TRBV6-2 or TRBV6-3 and TRBJ1-5; a weak D match, TRBD1 (5 bases). This CDR3 is 14 amino acids long. Trimming took 10 bases from V and 0 from J, leaving 13 bases between them. The V gene's germline CDR1 is MNHEY and CDR2 SVGEGT. The CDR3 region has the DNA TGTGCCACAAAGACAGCAGATAGCAATCAGCCCCAGCATTTT. This translates into CATKTADSNQPQHF.

This clonotype showed up many times. The chain has TRBV29-1 and TRBJ1-1; D remains unclear. V lost 6 bases to trimming and J lost 2 bases, with 10 bases between them. CDR1 and CDR2 (germline): SQVTM, ANQGSEA. This CDR3 has 12 amino acids. The CDR3 region has the DNA TGCAGCGTGGGTATGCCAAACACTGAAGCTTTCTTT. Translating gives CSVGMPNTEAFF.

This clonotype showed up just a few times. The chain links TRBV14 to TRBJ1-2; D gene uncertain. The CDR3 extends over 14 amino acids. From germline, CDR1 is SGHDN and CDR2 FVKESK. V was pared by 3 bases and J by 4 bases, with 12 bases between. The CDR3 loop is CASSHLDGFYGYTF. Here the CDR3 DNA reads TGTGCCAGCAGCCATTTGGACGGATTCTATGGCTACACCTTC. Variable domain in full (rest from reference TRBV14 and TRBJ1-2): EAGVTQFPSHSVIEKGQTVTLRCDPISGHDNLYWYRRVMGKEIKFLLHFVKESKQDESGMPNNRFLAERTGGTYSTLKVQPAELEDSGVYFCASSHLDGFYGYTFGSGTRLTVV.

In regard to this clonotype: A much larger clone differs by one base, so this may be a read error. The V call is TRBV5-6, the J call TRBJ2-7, with a possible D match to TRBD2 (6 bases). CDR1 SGHDT and CDR2 YYEEEE come from the germline V gene. This CDR3 region has 15 residues. The ends were cut back, 0 bases at V and 5 bases at J, with 15 bases in the middle. The CDR3 protein is CASSLVLGSVDEQYF. CDR3 sequence (DNA): TGTGCCAGCAGCTTGGTTCTCGGGAGTGTGGACGAGCAGTACTTC.